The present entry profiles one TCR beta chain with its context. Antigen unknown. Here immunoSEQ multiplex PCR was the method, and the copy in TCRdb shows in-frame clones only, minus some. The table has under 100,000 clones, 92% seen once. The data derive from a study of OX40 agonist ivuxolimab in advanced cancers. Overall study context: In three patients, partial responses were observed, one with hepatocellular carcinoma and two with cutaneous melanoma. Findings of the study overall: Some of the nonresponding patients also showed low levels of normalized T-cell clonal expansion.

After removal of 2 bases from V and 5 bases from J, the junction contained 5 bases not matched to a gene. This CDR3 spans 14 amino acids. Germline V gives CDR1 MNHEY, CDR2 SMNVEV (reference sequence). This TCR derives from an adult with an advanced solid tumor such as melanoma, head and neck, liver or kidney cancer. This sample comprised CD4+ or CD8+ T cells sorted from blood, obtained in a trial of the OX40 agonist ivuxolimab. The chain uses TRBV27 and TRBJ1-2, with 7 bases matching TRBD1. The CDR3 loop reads CASSLAGRGYGYTF. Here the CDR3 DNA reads TGTGCCAGCAGTTTAGCGGGCAGGGGGTATGGCTACACCTTC.